This T cell receptor beta chain derives from a study of molecular identifiers for immune sequencing clone quantification. One entry per CDR3 protein, called by TCRdb with MiXCR from the PCR reads. The top ten hold roughly 0.7% of the sample, which has a few hundred thousand distinct CDR3 sequences, under 25% seen once. The CDR3 has 14 residues. The V end lost 6 bases, the J end lost 8 bases, and 14 bases lay between the germline ends. CDR1 is MNHEY and CDR2 is SMNVEV in the germline V gene (reference sequence). Sequencing was done on a sample of naive CD8+ T cells from blood, with Jurkat cell RNA spiked in. The sample's subset: FACS-sorted CD8+CD4-CCR7+CD45RA+ naive T cells. The chain combines TRBV27 with TRBJ1-6; no definite D call. This TCR was sampled from a human donor in good health. Some libraries in this study had Jurkat cell RNA spiked in. CDR3 nucleotides: TGTGCCAGCAGCACCGGTTTGATGTATTCACCCCTCCACTTT. It encodes CASSTGLMYSPLHF.